A single T cell receptor (beta chain) is shown here with its context. The antigen is undetermined. The sample comes from a study of CD8 T cells in ankylosing spondylitis. Study-wide results and caveats: For ankylosing spondylitis blood, a TCR beta motif of under 10 highly homologous variants appeared characteristic. In ankylosing spondylitis patients, matched synovial fluid reportedly showed significant enrichment of disease-linked clones. Previous work reported some of these motif variants in the synovial fluid and blood of reactive arthritis.

TCRdb called the 5' RACE reads again in MiXCR, with one record for every CDR3 protein. The sample shows 150,000 or so distinct CDR3 sequences, 30% to 35% of them seen only once. Sequences were obtained from synovial fluid, either unsorted or a sorted T cell fraction (not recorded which). This sequence was found in a male donor with ankylosing spondylitis.

CDR3 nucleotide sequence: TGTGCCAGCAGTGTGGCAGGGTGGAGCAATGAGCAGTTCTTC. It encodes CASSVAGWSNEQFF. The V gene is TRBV2, the J gene TRBJ2-1; tentatively, D is TRBD1 (5 bases). This CDR3 comprises 14 residues. Germline V gene data show CDR1 as SNHLY and CDR2 as FYNNEI. Trimming took off 4 bases at V and 6 bases at J, with 13 bases between the two ends.